The sequence of this T cell receptor (beta chain) was determined in a study of blood T cell repertoires in COVID-19. Study context: The study drew acute and convalescent COVID-19 samples from the United States, Italy and Spain. T cells, B-cell-depleted T cells, or PBMCs provided the cDNA or gDNA that served as material.

Trimming pared 1 base from V and 1 base from J, leaving 6 bases between. The CDR3 is 14 amino acids. Germline V CDR1 and CDR2: KGHSH, LQKENI. In the case of this clone: The sample contains more than one DNA sequence encoding this CDR3.

Original data processing: Estimation of nucleated cell counts was performed using reference gene primer amplification. TCRdb's copy holds only in-frame clones and misses some; the assay was immunoSEQ multiplex PCR. The V and J calls and clone size are taken from that table; D and trimming were inferred from the DNA. The data contain about 140,000 clones, more than 60% of them singletons. The sample taken for sequencing was peripheral blood. V and J are TRBV18 and TRBJ2-3; D not resolved. The receptor was isolated from a woman in her fifties or sixties with active or convalescent COVID-19. CDR3 in amino acids: CASSPHRGTDTQYF. In nucleotides, the CDR3 is TGTGCCAGCTCACCACATCGCGGCACAGATACGCAGTATTTT. Together with reference TRBV18 and TRBJ2-3, the CDR3 gives the full variable domain: NAGVMQNPRHLVRRRGQEARLRCSPMKGHSHVYWYRQLPEEGLKFMVYLQKENIIDESGMPKERFSAEFPKEGPSILRIQQVVRGDSAAYFCASSPHRGTDTQYFGPGTRLTVL.